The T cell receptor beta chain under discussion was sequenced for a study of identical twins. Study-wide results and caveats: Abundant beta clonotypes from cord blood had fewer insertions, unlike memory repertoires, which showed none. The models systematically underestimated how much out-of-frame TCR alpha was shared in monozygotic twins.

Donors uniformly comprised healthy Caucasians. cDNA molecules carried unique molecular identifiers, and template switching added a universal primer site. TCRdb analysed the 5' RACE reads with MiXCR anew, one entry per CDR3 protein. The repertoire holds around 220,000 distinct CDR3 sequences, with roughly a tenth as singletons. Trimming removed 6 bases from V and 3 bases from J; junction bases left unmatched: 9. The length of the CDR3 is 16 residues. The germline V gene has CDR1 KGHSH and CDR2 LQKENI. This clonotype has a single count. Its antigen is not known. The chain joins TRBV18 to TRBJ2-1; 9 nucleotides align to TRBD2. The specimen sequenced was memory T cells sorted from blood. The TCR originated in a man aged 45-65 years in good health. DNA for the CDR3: TGTGCCAGCTCTCAGGGAGCGGGGGGAATCTACAATGAGCAGTTCTTC. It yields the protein CASSQGAGGIYNEQFF.